Listed below are T cell receptor beta chains from one sample, sequenced in a study of blood T cell repertoires in COVID-19. Assay used: immunoSEQ multiplex PCR; TCRdb lists only in-frame clones, some missing. The profile shows around 290,000 clones, about 90% of them singletons. Sequencing was done on a sample of peripheral blood. The origin of the receptors is a woman between 50 and 59 years old who had recovered from COVID-19. The CDR3 runs from the conserved cysteine through the conserved F or W.

v_call	j_call	cdr3_aa
TRBV12-3/TRBV12-4	TRBJ2-1	CASRPSGGVEQFF
TRBV5-1	TRBJ2-5	CASSSGLSLQETQYF
TRBV13	TRBJ2-3	CASSLRGSDTQYF
TRBV11-2	TRBJ1-1	CASSLAQTDTEAFF
TRBV6-1	TRBJ1-5	CASSERTVQPQHF
TRBV5-4	TRBJ2-2	CASSSRGAGGWRELFF
TRBV5-4	TRBJ2-3	CASRKDKTLDTQYF
TRBV10-3	TRBJ2-3	CAISALPRGTDTQYF
TRBV6-5	TRBJ1-1	CASSYPTGKAFF
TRBV5-1	TRBJ2-7	CASSRVGGLAGYDEQYF
TRBV6-1	TRBJ1-5	CASRTRADRPQHF
TRBV2	TRBJ1-2	CASSEESGGGGYTF
TRBV5-4	TRBJ2-7	CASSPEIAGGIPYEQYF
TRBV7-3	TRBJ2-3	CASRPPGTSGTDTQYF
TRBV7-9	TRBJ2-7	CASSINRGVGEQYF
TRBV30	TRBJ1-1	CAWSRGGLNTEAFF
TRBV18	TRBJ1-5	CASSQGKNVNQPQHF
TRBV10-3	TRBJ2-3	CAISPGGTSDTQYF
TRBV27	TRBJ2-1	CASSFRNEQFF
TRBV15	TRBJ1-3	CATSRPTEPGNTIYF
TRBV9	TRBJ2-5	CASSVGLAEETQYF
TRBV6-4	TRBJ2-7	CASSPGQGPPEQYF
TRBV27	TRBJ1-6	CASTLNSVRNSPLHF
TRBV11-3	TRBJ2-5	CASSPGTQETQYF
TRBV5-1	TRBJ2-7	CASSQGWDSSYEQYF
TRBV10-3	TRBJ2-5	CATKASGTQQETQYF
TRBV5-6	TRBJ2-5	CASSFFARVEETQYF
TRBV11-2	TRBJ2-1	CASSQTTANEQFF
TRBV4-1	TRBJ1-1	CASSQEPGGGSEAFF
TRBV28	TRBJ2-5	CASTVAGGRETQYF
TRBV6-6	TRBJ1-1	CASSYPRSDRVAFF
TRBV6-6	TRBJ1-2	CASSYASGGSYGYTF
TRBV10-1	TRBJ1-1	CASSDRGQPNTEAFF
TRBV10-3	TRBJ1-1	CAISESTGDRPKAEAFF
TRBV3-1/TRBV3-2	TRBJ1-3	CASSQGARARNTIYF
TRBV19	TRBJ2-7	CASSISISYEQYF
TRBV5-1	TRBJ2-7	CASSVGGQEGTQYF
TRBV11-2	TRBJ2-1	CASSLLSGGAYNEQFF
TRBV4-1	TRBJ1-5	CASSQEGGGSNQPQHF
TRBV5-1	TRBJ2-7	CASSFRQGNYEQYF
TRBV18	TRBJ2-1	CASSLNPPVDEQFF
TRBV28	TRBJ2-3	CASSLWRIAGGVDTQYF
TRBV7-2	TRBJ2-7	CASSFTGTAYEQYF
TRBV5-4	TRBJ2-7	CASSRGGAYEQYF
TRBV19	TRBJ2-1	CASRRSGAPYNEQFF
TRBV20-1	TRBJ1-2	CSPPDGYTF
TRBV10-3	TRBJ2-7	CAISGAGAYEQYF
TRBV28	TRBJ1-4	CASRAGTADEKLFF
TRBV3-1/TRBV3-2	TRBJ1-4	CASSQGIQGPNEKLFF
TRBV27	TRBJ2-3	CASSSPLRTDTQYF
TRBV7-9	TRBJ1-5	CASSAGTTINQPQHF
TRBV4-3	TRBJ1-1	CASSQDWDSTNTEAFF
TRBV6-5	TRBJ1-1	CASSKGLLGEAFF
TRBV6-5	TRBJ2-7	CASSYSRDRESEQYF
TRBV5-4	TRBJ2-5	CASSSRGEETQYF
TRBV4-3	TRBJ2-7	CASSQELAGIYEQYF
TRBV28	TRBJ2-7	CASSLWSGDPAGEQYF
TRBV30	TRBJ1-5	CAWSVQGDQPQHF
TRBV3-1/TRBV3-2	TRBJ2-7	CASGQVPYEQYF
TRBV28	TRBJ1-4	CASSLPPGQGQEKLFF